This is a list of T cell receptor beta chains from one sample in a study of blood T cells in healthy people across ages. TCRdb re-derived calls from the 5' RACE reads in MiXCR, one entry per CDR3 protein. The data contain more than 900,000 distinct CDR3 sequences, under 30% of them singletons. The sample was also reused in another study, on T cells of mothers and their children.

Material for sequencing was blood. Receptors originate from a girl between 2 and 10 years old in good health. CDR3s include the opening cysteine and the closing phenylalanine or tryptophan. D genes are given only for firm matches. Size is omitted from some rows. Given values are once, few, many or a class for expanded clones.

J: TRBJ2-1; size: -; V: TRBV20-1; D: -; DNA: TGCAGTGCTAGTTTAATTGGTCGCTTACTTGGTGGGGATGAGCAGTTCTTC; CDR3: CSASLIGRLLGGDEQFF
J: TRBJ1-1; size: -; V: TRBV29-1; D: TRBD1; DNA: TGCAGCGTCCCGGGACAGGGGGGGATTGGTGAAGCTTTCTTT; CDR3: CSVPGQGGIGEAFF
J: TRBJ2-3; size: -; V: TRBV6-5; D: -; DNA: TGTGCCAGCAGTTACTCGAGGTATTTGGGATCAGATACGCAGTATTTT; CDR3: CASSYSRYLGSDTQYF
J: TRBJ2-7; size: few; V: TRBV7-9; D: -; DNA: TGTGCCAGCAGCTTAGTTCGGTCCCGGGAATACGAGCAGTACTTC; CDR3: CASSLVRSREYEQYF
J: TRBJ2-7; size: -; V: TRBV20-1; D: TRBD2; DNA: TGCAGTGCCCCGAATACGAGACCGGGACTAGCGGGAGGGTTTCCTGACGAGCAGTACTTC; CDR3: CSAPNTRPGLAGGFPDEQYF
J: TRBJ1-2; size: -; V: TRBV6-1; D: -; DNA: TGTGCCAGCAGTGTGACAGGAGTCTATGGCTACACCTTC; CDR3: CASSVTGVYGYTF
J: TRBJ2-5; size: many; V: TRBV4-1; D: -; DNA: TGCGCCAGCAGCCCAGTTCGGACAGCTGAGGCGGAGACCCAGTACTTC; CDR3: CASSPVRTAEAETQYF
J: TRBJ2-1; size: -; V: TRBV12-3/TRBV12-4; D: TRBD2; DNA: TGTGCCAGCAGTGGGGGGAGGGAGCGTAGAAAATACAATGAGCAGTTCTTC; CDR3: CASSGGRERRKYNEQFF
J: TRBJ1-5; size: few; V: TRBV6-6; D: -; DNA: TGTGCCAGCAGTTATGTTGCAGGGGACGATCAGCCCCAGCATTTT; CDR3: CASSYVAGDDQPQHF
J: TRBJ1-2; size: few; V: TRBV6-5; D: TRBD1; DNA: TGTGCCAGCAAAGGACAGGGACCTTATGGCTACACCTTC; CDR3: CASKGQGPYGYTF
J: TRBJ1-2; size: -; V: TRBV13; D: TRBD1; DNA: TGTGCCAGCAACACAAATGGACAGGACCATGGCTACACCTTC; CDR3: CASNTNGQDHGYTF
J: TRBJ1-6; size: -; V: TRBV7-9; D: -; DNA: TGTGCCAGCAGCTGTGCCCGGGACATGCTGGATAATTCACCCCTCCACTTT; CDR3: CASSCARDMLDNSPLHF
J: TRBJ2-1; size: few; V: TRBV29-1; D: -; DNA: TGCAGCGTTGAAGATCCAAGGGGCGCCTACAATGAGCAGTTCTTC; CDR3: CSVEDPRGAYNEQFF
J: TRBJ1-6; size: few; V: TRBV14; D: TRBD1; DNA: TGTGCCAGCAGCCAGGTGACAGGGCAAAATTCACCCCTCCACTTT; CDR3: CASSQVTGQNSPLHF